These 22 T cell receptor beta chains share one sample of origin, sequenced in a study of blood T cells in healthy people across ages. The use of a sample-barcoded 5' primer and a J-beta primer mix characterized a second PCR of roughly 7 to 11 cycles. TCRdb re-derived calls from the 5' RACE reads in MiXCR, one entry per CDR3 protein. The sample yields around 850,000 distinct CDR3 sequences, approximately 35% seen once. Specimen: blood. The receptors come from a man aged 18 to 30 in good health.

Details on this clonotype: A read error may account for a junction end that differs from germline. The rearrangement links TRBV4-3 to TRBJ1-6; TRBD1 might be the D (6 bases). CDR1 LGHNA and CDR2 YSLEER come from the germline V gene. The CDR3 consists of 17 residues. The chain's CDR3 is CASNQEPGQRSNSPLHF. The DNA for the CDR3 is TGCGCCAGCAACCAAGAACCCGGACAGCGCTCTAATTCACCCCTCCACTTT.

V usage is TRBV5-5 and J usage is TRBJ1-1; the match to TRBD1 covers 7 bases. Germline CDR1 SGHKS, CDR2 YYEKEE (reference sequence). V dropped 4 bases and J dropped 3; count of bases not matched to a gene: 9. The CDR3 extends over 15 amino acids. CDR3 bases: TGTGCCAGCAGCCCCAGGGACAGTGACTACACTGAAGCTTTCTTT. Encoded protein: CASSPRDSDYTEAFF.

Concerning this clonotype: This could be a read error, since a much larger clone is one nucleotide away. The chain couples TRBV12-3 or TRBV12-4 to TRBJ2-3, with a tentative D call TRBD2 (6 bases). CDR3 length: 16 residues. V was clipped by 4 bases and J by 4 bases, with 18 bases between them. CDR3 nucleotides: TGTGCCAGCAGTTCCTCTAGCGCGGTGAGCGCAGATACGCAGTATTTT. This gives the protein CASSSSSAVSADTQYF.

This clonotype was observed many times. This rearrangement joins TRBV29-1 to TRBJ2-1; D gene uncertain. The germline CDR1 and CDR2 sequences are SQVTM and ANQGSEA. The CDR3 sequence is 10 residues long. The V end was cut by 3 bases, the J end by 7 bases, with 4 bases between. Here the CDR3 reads CSVDWNEQFF. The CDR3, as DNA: TGCAGCGTTGATTGGAATGAGCAGTTCTTC.

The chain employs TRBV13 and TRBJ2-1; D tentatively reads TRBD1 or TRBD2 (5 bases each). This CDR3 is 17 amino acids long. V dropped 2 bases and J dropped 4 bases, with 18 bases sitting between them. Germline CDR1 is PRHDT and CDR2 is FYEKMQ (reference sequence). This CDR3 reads CASSLTRGPNVYNEQFF. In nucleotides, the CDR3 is TGTGCCAGCAGCTTAACGAGGGGCCCCAACGTTTACAATGAGCAGTTCTTC. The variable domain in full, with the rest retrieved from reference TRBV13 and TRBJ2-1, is AAGVIQSPRHLIKEKRETATLKCYPIPRHDTVYWYQQGPGQDPQFLISFYEKMQSDKGSIPDRFSAQQFSDYHSELNMSSLELGDSALYFCASSLTRGPNVYNEQFFGPGTRLTVL.

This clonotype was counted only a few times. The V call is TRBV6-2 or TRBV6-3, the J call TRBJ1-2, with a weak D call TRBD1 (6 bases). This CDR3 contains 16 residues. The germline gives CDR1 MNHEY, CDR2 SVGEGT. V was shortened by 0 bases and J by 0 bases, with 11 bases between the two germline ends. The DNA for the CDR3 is TGTGCCAGCAGTTACTCAGCAGGGGATTCTAACTATGGCTACACCTTC. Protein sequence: CASSYSAGDSNYGYTF.

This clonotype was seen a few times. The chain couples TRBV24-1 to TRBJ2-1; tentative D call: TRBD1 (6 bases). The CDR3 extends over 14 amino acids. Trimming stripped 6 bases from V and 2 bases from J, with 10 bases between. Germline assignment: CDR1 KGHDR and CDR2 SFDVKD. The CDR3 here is CATSSEGAYNEQFF. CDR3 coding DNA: TGTGCCACCAGTTCTGAGGGGGCCTACAATGAGCAGTTCTTC.

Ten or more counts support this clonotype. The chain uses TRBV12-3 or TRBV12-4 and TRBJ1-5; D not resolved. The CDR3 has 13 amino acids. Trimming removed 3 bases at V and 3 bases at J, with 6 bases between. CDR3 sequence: CASSFRANQPQHF. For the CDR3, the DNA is TGTGCCAGCAGTTTTAGGGCCAATCAGCCCCAGCATTTT.

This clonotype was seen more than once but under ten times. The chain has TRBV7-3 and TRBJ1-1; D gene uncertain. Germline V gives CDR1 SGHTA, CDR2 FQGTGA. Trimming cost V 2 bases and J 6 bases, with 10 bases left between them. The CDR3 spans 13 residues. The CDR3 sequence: CASSLGLSAEAFF. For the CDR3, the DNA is TGTGCCAGCAGCTTAGGTTTGTCGGCTGAAGCTTTCTTT.

The CDR3 here is CASSSGTSGNHEQYF. CDR3 nucleotide sequence: TGTGCCAGCAGCTCCGGGACTAGCGGTAACCACGAGCAGTACTTC. V and J are TRBV12-3 or TRBV12-4 and TRBJ2-4, with TRBD2 identical over 11 bases. The DNA end lines up better with TRBJ2-7; the J call may be wrong. The CDR3 totals 15 residues.

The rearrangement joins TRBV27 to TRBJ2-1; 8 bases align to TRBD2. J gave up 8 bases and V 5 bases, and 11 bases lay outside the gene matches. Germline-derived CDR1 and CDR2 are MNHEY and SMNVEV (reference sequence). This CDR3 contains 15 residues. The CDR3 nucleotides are TGTGCCAGCAGTCCCCCGGGGGGGAAGGTCGATGAGCAGTTCTTC. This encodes CASSPPGGKVDEQFF.

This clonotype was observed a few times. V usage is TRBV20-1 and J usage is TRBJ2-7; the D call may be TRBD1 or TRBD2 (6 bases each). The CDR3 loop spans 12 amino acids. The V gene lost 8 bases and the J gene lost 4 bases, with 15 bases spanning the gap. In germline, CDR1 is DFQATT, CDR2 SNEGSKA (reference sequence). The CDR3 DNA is TGCAGTTCGGAGGGACACGAGTACGAGCAGTACTTC. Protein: CSSEGHEYEQYF.

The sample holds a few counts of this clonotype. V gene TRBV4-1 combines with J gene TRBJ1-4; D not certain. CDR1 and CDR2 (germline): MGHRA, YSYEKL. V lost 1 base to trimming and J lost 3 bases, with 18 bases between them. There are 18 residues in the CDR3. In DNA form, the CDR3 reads TGCGCCAGCAGCCAAGCACCGATTTTCGGGGTAGCTAATGAAAAACTGTTTTTT. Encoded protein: CASSQAPIFGVANEKLFF.

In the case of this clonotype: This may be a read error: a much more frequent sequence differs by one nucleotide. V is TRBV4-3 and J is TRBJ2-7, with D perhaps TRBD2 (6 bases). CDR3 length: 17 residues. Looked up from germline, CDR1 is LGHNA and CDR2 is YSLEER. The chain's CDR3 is CASSQDCGVLFSYERYF. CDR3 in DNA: TGCGCCAGCAGCCAAGATTGCGGGGTCCTTTTCTCCTACGAGCGGTACTTC.

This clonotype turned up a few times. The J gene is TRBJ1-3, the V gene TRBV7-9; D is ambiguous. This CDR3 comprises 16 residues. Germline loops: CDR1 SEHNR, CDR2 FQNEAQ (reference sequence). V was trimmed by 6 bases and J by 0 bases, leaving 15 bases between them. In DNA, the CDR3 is TGTGCCAGCAGTCCGTCCTTTTTTAGCTCTGGAAACACCATATATTTT. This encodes CASSPSFFSSGNTIYF.

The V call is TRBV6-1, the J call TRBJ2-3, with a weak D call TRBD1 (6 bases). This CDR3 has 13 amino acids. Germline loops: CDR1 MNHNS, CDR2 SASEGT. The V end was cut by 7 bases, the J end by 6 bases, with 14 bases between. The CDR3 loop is CASTEQGWDTQYF. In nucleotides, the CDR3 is TGTGCCAGCACCGAACAGGGTTGGGATACGCAGTATTTT.

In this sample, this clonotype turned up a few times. The CDR3 reads CSASGGAAYEQYF. The DNA for the CDR3 is TGCAGTGCTAGTGGAGGGGCCGCCTACGAGCAGTACTTC. This sequence joins TRBV20-1 and TRBJ2-7, with a tentative D call TRBD2 (6 bases). V was cut by 3 bases and J by 2 bases, with 11 bases left in between. Germline V gene data show CDR1 as DFQATT and CDR2 as SNEGSKA (reference sequence). The CDR3 has 13 residues.

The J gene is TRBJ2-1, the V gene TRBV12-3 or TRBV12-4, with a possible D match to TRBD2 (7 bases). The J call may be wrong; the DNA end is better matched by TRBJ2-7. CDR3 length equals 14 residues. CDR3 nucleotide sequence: TGTGCCAGCATCCCCCGGGGGGCCTACAATGAGCAGTACTTC. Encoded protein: CASIPRGAYNEQYF.

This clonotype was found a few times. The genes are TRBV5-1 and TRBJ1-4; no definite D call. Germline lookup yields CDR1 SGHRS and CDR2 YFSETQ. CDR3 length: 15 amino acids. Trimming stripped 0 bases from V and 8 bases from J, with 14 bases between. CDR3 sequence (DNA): TGCGCCAGCAGCTTGGGCCAAGACTTCGGGGAAAAACTGTTTTTT. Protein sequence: CASSLGQDFGEKLFF.

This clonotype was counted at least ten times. This CDR3 is CASSQDTASGVYNEQFF. CDR3 nucleotide sequence: TGCGCCAGCAGCCAAGATACGGCTAGCGGGGTATATAATGAGCAGTTCTTC. The gene calls are TRBV4-3 and TRBJ2-1; TRBD2 aligns across 9 bases. The germline V gene has CDR1 LGHNA and CDR2 YSLEER. J was trimmed by 7 bases and V by 0 bases; bases with no gene match: 10. The CDR3 loop spans 17 amino acids.

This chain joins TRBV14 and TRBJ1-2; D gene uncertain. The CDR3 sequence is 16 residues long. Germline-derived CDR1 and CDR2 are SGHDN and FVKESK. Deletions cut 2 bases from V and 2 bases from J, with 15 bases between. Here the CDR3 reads CASSQTYASLNYGYTF. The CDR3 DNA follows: TGTGCCAGCAGCCAAACTTATGCGAGCCTAAACTATGGCTACACCTTC.

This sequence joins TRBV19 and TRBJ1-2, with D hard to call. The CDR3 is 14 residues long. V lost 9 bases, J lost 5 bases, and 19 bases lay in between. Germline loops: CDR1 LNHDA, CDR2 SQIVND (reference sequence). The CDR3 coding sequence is TGTGCCAGCACACCCGCCGGGCTCCTTTATGGCTACACCTTC. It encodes CASTPAGLLYGYTF.